Each of the 5 T cell receptor beta chains below was sequenced from the same sample in a study of blood T cell repertoires in COVID-19. Libraries were prepared by immunoSEQ multiplex PCR; TCRdb keeps only in-frame clonotypes and omits some of them. This sample carries roughly 150,000 clones, around 80% of them seen once, and the ten largest clones take 1.5% to 2%. The source material was PBMCs or T cells enriched from blood (not recorded which). All receptors come from a woman aged 18-29 years who had been exposed to COVID-19.

This chain uses TRBV4-3 with TRBJ2-1; 11 bases match TRBD2. With V trimmed by 6 bases and J by 3 bases, 4 bases remained unmatched. From germline, CDR1 is LGHNA and CDR2 YSLEER. The CDR3 loop spans 15 amino acids. This chain's CDR3 is CASSLGLAGYNEQFF. CDR3 DNA sequence: TGCGCCAGCAGTCTCGGACTAGCGGGCTACAATGAGCAGTTCTTC.

This clone was counted only a few times. The rearrangement joins TRBV28 to TRBJ2-5; 10 positions agree with TRBD1. There are 17 residues in the CDR3. The germline CDR1 and CDR2 sequences are MDHEN and SYDVKM. Germline trimming cut 6 bases from V and 5 bases from J; bases unmatched to any gene: 15. The CDR3 DNA reads as TGTGCCAGCAGCCCGATCCGGGACAGGGGATTCGGGGAGACCCAGTACTTC. Translating gives CASSPIRDRGFGETQYF.

This chain joins TRBV19 and TRBJ1-1; D is ambiguous. The CDR3 length is 12 residues. The germline gives CDR1 LNHDA, CDR2 SQIVND (reference sequence). V lost 11 bases and J lost 1, with 11 bases in between. CDR3 sequence: CARRETNTEAFF. DNA for the CDR3: TGTGCCCGAAGGGAGACGAACACTGAAGCTTTCTTT. Full variable domain (outside the CDR3, taken from reference TRBV19 and TRBJ1-1): DGGITQSPKYLFRKEGQNVTLSCEQNLNHDAMYWYRQDPGQGLRLIYYSQIVNDFQKGDIAEGYSVSREKKESFPLTVTSAQKNPTAFYLCARRETNTEAFFGQGTRLTVV.

The chain carries TRBV9 and TRBJ2-7; no definite D call. The germline V gene has CDR1 SGDLS and CDR2 YYNGEE. The length of the CDR3 is 13 residues. Trimming took 0 bases from V and 6 from J, leaving 10 bases between them. The DNA of the CDR3 is TGTGCCAGCAGCGTAGCGCTCCGCGGCGAGCAGTACTTC. Its translation: CASSVALRGEQYF.

The chain combines TRBV24-1 with TRBJ2-7, with TRBD1 matching 12 bases. The V gene's germline CDR1 is KGHDR and CDR2 SFDVKD. J gave up 3 bases and V 4 bases, and 6 bases lay outside the gene matches. CDR3 length: 16 amino acids. The CDR3 loop is CATSDPGQGASYEQYF. CDR3 DNA: TGTGCCACCAGTGACCCGGGACAGGGGGCTAGCTACGAGCAGTACTTC.